This T cell receptor beta chain originates from a study of blood T cells in healthy people across ages. Donors ranged from about 6 to 95 years old and were healthy Caucasians in Russia. The ends lost 7 bases at V and 2 bases at J; junction bases unmatched: 14. The germline gives CDR1 MDHEN, CDR2 SYDVKM. The CDR3 loop spans 17 amino acids. A sample-barcoded 5' primer and a J-beta primer mix were used in a second PCR of roughly 7 to 11 cycles. One entry per CDR3 protein, called by TCRdb with MiXCR from the 5' RACE reads. The sample yields under 2 million distinct CDR3 sequences, roughly 32% seen once. The origin of this receptor is a woman aged 30 to 39 in good health. The gene calls are TRBV28 and TRBJ2-5; TRBD2 matches 9 bases. The material sequenced was blood. The CDR3 here is CASTPPVSGGLQETQYF. In DNA form, the CDR3 reads TGTGCCAGCACCCCTCCGGTTAGCGGGGGATTACAAGAGACCCAGTACTTC.